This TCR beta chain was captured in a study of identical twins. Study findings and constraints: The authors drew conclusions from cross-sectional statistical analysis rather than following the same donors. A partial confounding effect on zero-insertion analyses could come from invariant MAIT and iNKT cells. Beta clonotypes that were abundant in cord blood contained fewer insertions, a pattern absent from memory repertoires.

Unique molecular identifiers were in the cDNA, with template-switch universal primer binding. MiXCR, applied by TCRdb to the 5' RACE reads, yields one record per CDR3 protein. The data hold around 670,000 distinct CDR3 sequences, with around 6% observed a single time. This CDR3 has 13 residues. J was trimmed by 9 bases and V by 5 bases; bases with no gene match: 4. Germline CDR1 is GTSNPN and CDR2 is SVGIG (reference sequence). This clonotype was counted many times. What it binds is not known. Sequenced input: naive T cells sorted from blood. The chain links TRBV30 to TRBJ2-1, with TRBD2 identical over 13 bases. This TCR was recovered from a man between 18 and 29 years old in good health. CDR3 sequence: CAWGLAGAGEQFF. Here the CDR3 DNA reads TGTGCCTGGGGACTAGCGGGAGCCGGTGAGCAGTTCTTC.